This record covers a single TCR beta chain. Its antigen remains unidentified. This entry belongs to a study of siplizumab effects on memory and regulatory T cells. The V gene lost 0 bases and the J gene lost 4 bases, with 10 bases spanning the gap. CDR3 length: 16 amino acids. Germline CDR1 and CDR2: LGHNA and YSLEER. Per individual sample, 90,000 to 100,000 TCR templates were assayed. Repertoires were generated with immunoSEQ multiplex PCR, while TCRdb's copy carries only in-frame clones and drops some. Of 6,000 to 6,500 clones detected, roughly 63% appear once; the ten largest clones hold 15%. Unstimulated naive, memory, effector memory and TEMRA subsets were also sequenced, drawn from a few donor pairs. General study findings and limits: No functional test confirmed suppression by proliferating siplizumab-culture Tregs. Just a small share of alloreactive clones was traced back to unstimulated subsets.

This TCR derives from a human donor in good health. The V and J genes are TRBV4-3 and TRBJ2-6; the D gene could be TRBD1 or TRBD2 (5 bases each). Sequences were obtained from effector memory CD8+ T cells sorted from blood. Stated subset: unstimulated CD8+ effector memory T cells. The CDR3 bases are TGCGCCAGCAGCCAAGATTTCGGGACCGGGGCCAACGTCCTGACTTTC. Translation gives CASSQDFGTGANVLTF.